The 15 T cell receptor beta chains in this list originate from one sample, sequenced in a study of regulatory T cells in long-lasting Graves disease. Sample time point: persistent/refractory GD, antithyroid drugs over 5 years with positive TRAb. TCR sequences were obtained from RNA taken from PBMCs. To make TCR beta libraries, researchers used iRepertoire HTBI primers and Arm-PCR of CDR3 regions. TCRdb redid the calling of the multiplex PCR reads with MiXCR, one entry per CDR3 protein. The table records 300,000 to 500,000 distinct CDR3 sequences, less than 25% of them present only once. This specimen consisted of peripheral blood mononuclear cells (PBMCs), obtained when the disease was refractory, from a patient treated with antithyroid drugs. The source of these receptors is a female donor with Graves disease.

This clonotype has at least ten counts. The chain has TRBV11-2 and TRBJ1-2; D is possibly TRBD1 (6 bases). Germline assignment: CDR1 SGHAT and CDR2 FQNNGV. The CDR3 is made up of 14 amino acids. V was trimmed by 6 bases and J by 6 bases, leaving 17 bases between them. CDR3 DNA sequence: TGTGCCAGCAGGCCCGGGGGGGGGCAACATGGCTACACCTTC. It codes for CASRPGGGQHGYTF.

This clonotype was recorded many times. CDR3 sequence (DNA): TGTGCCAGCAGAAAGGAAGGGGCGCGCGGCTACACCTTC. Its translation is CASRKEGARGYTF. The chain combines TRBV6-1 with TRBJ1-2; weak D call: TRBD1 (5 bases). V lost 6 bases and J lost 8, with 16 bases in between. This CDR3 is built from 13 residues. From germline, CDR1 is MNHNS and CDR2 SASEGT.

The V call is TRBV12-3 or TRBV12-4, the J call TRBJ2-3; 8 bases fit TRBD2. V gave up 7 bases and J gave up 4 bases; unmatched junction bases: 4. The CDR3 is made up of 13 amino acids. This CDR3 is CASTLAGADTQYF. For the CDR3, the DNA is TGTGCCAGCACCCTAGCGGGTGCAGATACGCAGTATTTT.

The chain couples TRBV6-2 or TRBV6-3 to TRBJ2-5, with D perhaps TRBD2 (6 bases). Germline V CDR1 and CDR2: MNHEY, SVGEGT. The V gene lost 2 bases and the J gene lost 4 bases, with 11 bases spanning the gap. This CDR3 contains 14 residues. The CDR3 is CASSYGGLAETQYF. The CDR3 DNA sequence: TGTGCCAGCAGTTACGGAGGGTTAGCAGAGACCCAGTACTTC.

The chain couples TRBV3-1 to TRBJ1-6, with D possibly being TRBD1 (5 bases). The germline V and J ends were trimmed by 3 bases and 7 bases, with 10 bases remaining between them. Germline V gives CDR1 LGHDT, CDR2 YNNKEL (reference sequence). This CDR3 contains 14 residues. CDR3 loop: CASSHSGRNSPLHF. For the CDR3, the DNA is TGTGCCAGCAGCCATTCAGGGAGGAATTCACCCCTCCACTTT.

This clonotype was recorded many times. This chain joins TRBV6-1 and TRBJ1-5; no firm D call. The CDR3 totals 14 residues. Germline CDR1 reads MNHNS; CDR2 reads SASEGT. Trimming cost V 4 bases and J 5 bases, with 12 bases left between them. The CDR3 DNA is TGTGCCAGCAGTGTAACCAGAAATTATCAGCCCCAGCATTTT. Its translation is CASSVTRNYQPQHF.

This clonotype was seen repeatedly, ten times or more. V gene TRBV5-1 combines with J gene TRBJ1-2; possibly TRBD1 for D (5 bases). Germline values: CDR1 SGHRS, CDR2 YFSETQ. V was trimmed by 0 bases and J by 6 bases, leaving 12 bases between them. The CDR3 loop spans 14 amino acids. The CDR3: CASSLVGQGHGYTF. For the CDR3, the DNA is TGCGCCAGCAGCTTGGTCGGTCAGGGTCATGGCTACACCTTC.

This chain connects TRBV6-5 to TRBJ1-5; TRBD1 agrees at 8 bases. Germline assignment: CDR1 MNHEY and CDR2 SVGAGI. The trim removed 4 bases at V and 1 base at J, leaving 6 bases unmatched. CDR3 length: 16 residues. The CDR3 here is CASSSLTGASNQPQHF. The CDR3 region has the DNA TGTGCCAGCAGTTCCCTGACAGGGGCGAGCAATCAGCCCCAGCATTTT.

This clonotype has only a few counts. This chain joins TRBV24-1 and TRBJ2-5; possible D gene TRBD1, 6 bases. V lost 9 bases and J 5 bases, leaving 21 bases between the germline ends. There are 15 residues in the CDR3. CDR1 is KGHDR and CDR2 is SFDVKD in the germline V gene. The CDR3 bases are TGTGCCACCTCGGCCACAGGGTACGATAGCGAGACCCAGTACTTC. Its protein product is CATSATGYDSETQYF.

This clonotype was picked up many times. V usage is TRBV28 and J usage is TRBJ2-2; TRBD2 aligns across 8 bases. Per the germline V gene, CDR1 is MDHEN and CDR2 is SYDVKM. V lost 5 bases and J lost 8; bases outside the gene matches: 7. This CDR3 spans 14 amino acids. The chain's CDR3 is CASSLSGDQGELFF. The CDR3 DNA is TGTGCCAGCAGTCTTAGCGGGGACCAGGGGGAGCTGTTTTTT.

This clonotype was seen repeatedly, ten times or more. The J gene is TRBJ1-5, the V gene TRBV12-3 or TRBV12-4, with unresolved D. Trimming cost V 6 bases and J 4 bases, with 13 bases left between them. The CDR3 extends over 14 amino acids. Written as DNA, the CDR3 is TGTGCCAGCAGCCTGGGCTCCGCAAATCAGCCCCAGCATTTT. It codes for CASSLGSANQPQHF.

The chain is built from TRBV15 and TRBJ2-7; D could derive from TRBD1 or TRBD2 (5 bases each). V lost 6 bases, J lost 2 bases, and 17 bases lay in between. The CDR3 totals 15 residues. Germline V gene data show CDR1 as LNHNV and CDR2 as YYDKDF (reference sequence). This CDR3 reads CATRSVVGPTYEQYF. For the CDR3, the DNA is TGTGCCACCAGGTCAGTGGTGGGACCCACCTACGAGCAGTACTTC.

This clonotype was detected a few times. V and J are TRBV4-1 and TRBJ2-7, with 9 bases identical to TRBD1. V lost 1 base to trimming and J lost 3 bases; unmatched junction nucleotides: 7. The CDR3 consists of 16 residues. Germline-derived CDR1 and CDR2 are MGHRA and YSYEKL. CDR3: CASSQAGQGLHYEQYF. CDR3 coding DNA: TGCGCCAGCAGCCAAGCCGGACAGGGGCTACACTACGAGCAGTACTTC.

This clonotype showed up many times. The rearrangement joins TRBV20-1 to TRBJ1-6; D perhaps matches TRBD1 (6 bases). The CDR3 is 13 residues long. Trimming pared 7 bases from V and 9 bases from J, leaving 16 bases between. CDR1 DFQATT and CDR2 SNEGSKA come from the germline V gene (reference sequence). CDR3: CSVGGDISSPLHF. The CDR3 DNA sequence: TGCAGTGTAGGAGGGGACATTTCTTCACCCCTCCACTTT.

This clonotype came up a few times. CDR3 DNA: TGTGCCAGCAGTCCGGGACACGGAACCTACGAGCAGTACTTC. Its protein is CASSPGHGTYEQYF. The gene calls are TRBV12-3 or TRBV12-4 and TRBJ2-7, with D possibly being TRBD1 (6 bases). Trimming took 5 bases from V and 2 from J, leaving 13 bases between them. This CDR3 has 14 residues.